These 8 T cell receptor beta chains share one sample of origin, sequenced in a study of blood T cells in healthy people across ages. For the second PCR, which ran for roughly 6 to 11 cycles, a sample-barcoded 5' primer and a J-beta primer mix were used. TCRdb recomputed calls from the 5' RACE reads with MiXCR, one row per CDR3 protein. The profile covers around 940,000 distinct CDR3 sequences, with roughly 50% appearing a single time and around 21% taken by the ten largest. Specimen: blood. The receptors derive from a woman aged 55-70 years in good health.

The CDR3 region is CASSLPGPKYEQYF. Here the CDR3 DNA reads TGTGCCAGCAGTCTCCCGGGACCCAAATACGAGCAGTACTTC. This chain links TRBV6-6 with TRBJ2-5; D could derive from TRBD1 or TRBD2 (5 bases each). The tail of the sequence fits TRBJ2-7 better, so the J call may be wrong. The CDR3 is 14 residues long. Germline CDR1 reads MNHNY; CDR2 reads SVGAGI (reference sequence).

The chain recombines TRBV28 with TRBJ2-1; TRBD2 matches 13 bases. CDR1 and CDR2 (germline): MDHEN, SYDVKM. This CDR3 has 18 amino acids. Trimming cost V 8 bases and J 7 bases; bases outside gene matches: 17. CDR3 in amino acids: CASSDRGVRTSGRNEQFF. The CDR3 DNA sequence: TGTGCCAGCTCCGACAGGGGGGTTAGGACTAGCGGGAGAAATGAGCAGTTCTTC.

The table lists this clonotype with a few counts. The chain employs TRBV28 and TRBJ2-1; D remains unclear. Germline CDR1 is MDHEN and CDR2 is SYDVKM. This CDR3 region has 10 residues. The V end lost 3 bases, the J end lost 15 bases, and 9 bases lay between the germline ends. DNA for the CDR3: TGTGCCAGCAGTTTTCCCCCGAGGTTCTTC. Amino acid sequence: CASSFPPRFF.

CDR3: CASSPGTPGGNQPQHF. In nucleotides, the CDR3 is TGTGCCAGCAGCCCAGGGACCCCGGGGGGCAATCAGCCCCAGCATTTT. The V and J genes are TRBV7-2 and TRBJ1-5, with a tentative D call TRBD1 (5 bases). Per the germline V gene, CDR1 is SGHTA and CDR2 is FQGNSA. The V end was cut by 5 bases, the J end by 2 bases, with 16 bases between. The CDR3 runs to 16 residues.

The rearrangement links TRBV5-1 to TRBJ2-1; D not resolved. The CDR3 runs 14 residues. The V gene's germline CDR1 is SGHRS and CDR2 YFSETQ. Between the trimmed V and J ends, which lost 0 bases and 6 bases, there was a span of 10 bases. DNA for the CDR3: TGCGCCAGCAGCTTGGTCAGGAGACGCAATGAGCAGTTCTTC. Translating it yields CASSLVRRRNEQFF.

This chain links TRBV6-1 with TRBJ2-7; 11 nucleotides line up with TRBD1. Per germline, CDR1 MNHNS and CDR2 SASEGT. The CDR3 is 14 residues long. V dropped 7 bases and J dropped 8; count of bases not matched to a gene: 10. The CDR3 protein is CASTRDRGLGQQYF. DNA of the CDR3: TGTGCCAGCACCCGGGACAGGGGGTTGGGTCAGCAGTACTTC.

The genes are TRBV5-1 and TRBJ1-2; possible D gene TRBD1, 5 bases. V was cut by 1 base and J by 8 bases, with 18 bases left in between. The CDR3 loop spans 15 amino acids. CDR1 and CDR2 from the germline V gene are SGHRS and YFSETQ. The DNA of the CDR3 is TGCGCCAGCAGCTTGTCCGGGGCAGCGCTAGTCGGCTACACCTTC. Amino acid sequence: CASSLSGAALVGYTF.

CDR3 DNA sequence: TGTGCCAGCTCACCTAACTCTGACTCCGGGGCCAACGTCCTGACTTTC. Translating gives CASSPNSDSGANVLTF. V and J are TRBV18 and TRBJ2-6; the D is unclear. The V gene lost 3 bases and the J gene lost 4 bases, with 13 bases spanning the gap. Germline CDR1 reads KGHSH; CDR2 reads LQKENI. The CDR3 is made up of 16 amino acids.